The clone carrying this TCR beta chain was counted once. Its matching antigen is unknown. The sorted-subset replicate PCRs were given 200 ng DNA, which is about 30,000 T cell genomes. Produced via immunoSEQ multiplex PCR; TCRdb's table is partial and in-frame only. Here the sample spans 550,000 to 800,000 clones, roughly 70% being singletons. The sample is drawn from a study of shared clonotypes between healthy human individuals. CD45RA+ naive and CD45RA-negative memory subsets were separated from CD4+ cells. Findings and limits, study-wide: Memory subsets generally showed lower estimated richness than naive subsets. For naive CD4 cells, around 5.1% of clonotypes were shared across a handful of donors.

This TCR was recovered from a woman in her twenties or thirties in good health. Sequenced material: memory CD4+ T cells sorted from blood. The subset denotes: CD45RA-negative fraction.

The CDR3 DNA follows: TGTGCCAGCAGTCACCGGGACAGGGAGAACAATGAGCAGTTCTTC. It translates to CASSHRDRENNEQFF. This chain links TRBV11-2 with TRBJ2-1; 9 bases map to TRBD1. Germline V gene sequence: CDR1 SGHAT, CDR2 FQNNGV. With V trimmed by 6 bases and J by 5 bases, 8 bases remained unmatched. The CDR3 runs 15 residues.